One sample yielded the 5 T cell receptor beta chains listed below, sequenced in a study of cytomegalovirus exposure and HLA in healthy donors. PCR used 60 Vbeta primers and 13 Jbeta primers. Sequenced by immunoSEQ multiplex PCR; TCRdb stores in-frame clones only, minus some. The repertoire holds some 100,000 clones, around 75% seen once, with about 4.5% in the top ten. The sample was PBMCs. These receptors originate from a woman aged 18-29 years in good health and CMV-seropositive.

The V gene is TRBV4-2, the J gene TRBJ2-7, with 15 bases lining up with TRBD2. The V gene's germline CDR1 is LGHNA and CDR2 YNFKEQ. Germline trimming cut 4 bases from V and 6 bases from J; bases unmatched to any gene: 7. This CDR3 spans 16 amino acids. This CDR3 reads CASSRGLAGGPSEQYF. Written as DNA, the CDR3 is TGTGCCAGCAGCCGCGGACTAGCGGGAGGGCCATCCGAGCAGTACTTC.

This chain joins TRBV11-2 and TRBJ2-2, with 9 bases matching TRBD1. The CDR3 has 14 amino acids. V shed 6 bases and J 6 bases; nucleotides not matched to a gene: 5. CDR1 and CDR2 (germline): SGHAT, FQNNGV. The CDR3 loop reads CASRSGTGPGELFF. The DNA of the CDR3 is TGTGCCAGCAGAAGTGGGACAGGGCCCGGGGAGCTGTTTTTT.

In this sample, this clone turned up a few times. The chain uses TRBV27 and TRBJ1-4; a possible D gene is TRBD1 (5 bases). With 3 bases removed from V and 3 bases from J, the gap between germline ends came to 8 bases. The germline CDR1 and CDR2 sequences are MNHEY and SMNVEV (reference sequence). CDR3 length: 14 residues. For the CDR3, the DNA is TGTGCCAGCAGTTTCCTAGGGGCTAATGAAAAACTGTTTTTT. Translated: CASSFLGANEKLFF.

The J gene is TRBJ2-7, the V gene TRBV7-2; 14 positions match TRBD2. Germline V lookup: CDR1 SGHTA, CDR2 FQGNSA. After removal of 0 bases from V and 4 bases from J, the junction contained 2 bases not matched to a gene. The CDR3 sequence is 16 residues long. The DNA of the CDR3 is TGTGCCAGCAGCTTAGCCAGGACTAGCGGGGGGTACGAGCAGTACTTC. Encoded protein: CASSLARTSGGYEQYF.

This clone was counted between two and nine times. The rearrangement links TRBV27 to TRBJ2-7; tentative D call: TRBD2 (6 bases). The CDR3 contains 15 residues. CDR1 MNHEY and CDR2 SMNVEV come from the germline V gene (reference sequence). Trimming took off 7 bases at V and 4 bases at J, with 20 bases between the two ends. The CDR3 region has the DNA TGTGCCAGCAAACTTGCAGGGACTCCCGGGTACGAGCAGTACTTC. Residues: CASKLAGTPGYEQYF.